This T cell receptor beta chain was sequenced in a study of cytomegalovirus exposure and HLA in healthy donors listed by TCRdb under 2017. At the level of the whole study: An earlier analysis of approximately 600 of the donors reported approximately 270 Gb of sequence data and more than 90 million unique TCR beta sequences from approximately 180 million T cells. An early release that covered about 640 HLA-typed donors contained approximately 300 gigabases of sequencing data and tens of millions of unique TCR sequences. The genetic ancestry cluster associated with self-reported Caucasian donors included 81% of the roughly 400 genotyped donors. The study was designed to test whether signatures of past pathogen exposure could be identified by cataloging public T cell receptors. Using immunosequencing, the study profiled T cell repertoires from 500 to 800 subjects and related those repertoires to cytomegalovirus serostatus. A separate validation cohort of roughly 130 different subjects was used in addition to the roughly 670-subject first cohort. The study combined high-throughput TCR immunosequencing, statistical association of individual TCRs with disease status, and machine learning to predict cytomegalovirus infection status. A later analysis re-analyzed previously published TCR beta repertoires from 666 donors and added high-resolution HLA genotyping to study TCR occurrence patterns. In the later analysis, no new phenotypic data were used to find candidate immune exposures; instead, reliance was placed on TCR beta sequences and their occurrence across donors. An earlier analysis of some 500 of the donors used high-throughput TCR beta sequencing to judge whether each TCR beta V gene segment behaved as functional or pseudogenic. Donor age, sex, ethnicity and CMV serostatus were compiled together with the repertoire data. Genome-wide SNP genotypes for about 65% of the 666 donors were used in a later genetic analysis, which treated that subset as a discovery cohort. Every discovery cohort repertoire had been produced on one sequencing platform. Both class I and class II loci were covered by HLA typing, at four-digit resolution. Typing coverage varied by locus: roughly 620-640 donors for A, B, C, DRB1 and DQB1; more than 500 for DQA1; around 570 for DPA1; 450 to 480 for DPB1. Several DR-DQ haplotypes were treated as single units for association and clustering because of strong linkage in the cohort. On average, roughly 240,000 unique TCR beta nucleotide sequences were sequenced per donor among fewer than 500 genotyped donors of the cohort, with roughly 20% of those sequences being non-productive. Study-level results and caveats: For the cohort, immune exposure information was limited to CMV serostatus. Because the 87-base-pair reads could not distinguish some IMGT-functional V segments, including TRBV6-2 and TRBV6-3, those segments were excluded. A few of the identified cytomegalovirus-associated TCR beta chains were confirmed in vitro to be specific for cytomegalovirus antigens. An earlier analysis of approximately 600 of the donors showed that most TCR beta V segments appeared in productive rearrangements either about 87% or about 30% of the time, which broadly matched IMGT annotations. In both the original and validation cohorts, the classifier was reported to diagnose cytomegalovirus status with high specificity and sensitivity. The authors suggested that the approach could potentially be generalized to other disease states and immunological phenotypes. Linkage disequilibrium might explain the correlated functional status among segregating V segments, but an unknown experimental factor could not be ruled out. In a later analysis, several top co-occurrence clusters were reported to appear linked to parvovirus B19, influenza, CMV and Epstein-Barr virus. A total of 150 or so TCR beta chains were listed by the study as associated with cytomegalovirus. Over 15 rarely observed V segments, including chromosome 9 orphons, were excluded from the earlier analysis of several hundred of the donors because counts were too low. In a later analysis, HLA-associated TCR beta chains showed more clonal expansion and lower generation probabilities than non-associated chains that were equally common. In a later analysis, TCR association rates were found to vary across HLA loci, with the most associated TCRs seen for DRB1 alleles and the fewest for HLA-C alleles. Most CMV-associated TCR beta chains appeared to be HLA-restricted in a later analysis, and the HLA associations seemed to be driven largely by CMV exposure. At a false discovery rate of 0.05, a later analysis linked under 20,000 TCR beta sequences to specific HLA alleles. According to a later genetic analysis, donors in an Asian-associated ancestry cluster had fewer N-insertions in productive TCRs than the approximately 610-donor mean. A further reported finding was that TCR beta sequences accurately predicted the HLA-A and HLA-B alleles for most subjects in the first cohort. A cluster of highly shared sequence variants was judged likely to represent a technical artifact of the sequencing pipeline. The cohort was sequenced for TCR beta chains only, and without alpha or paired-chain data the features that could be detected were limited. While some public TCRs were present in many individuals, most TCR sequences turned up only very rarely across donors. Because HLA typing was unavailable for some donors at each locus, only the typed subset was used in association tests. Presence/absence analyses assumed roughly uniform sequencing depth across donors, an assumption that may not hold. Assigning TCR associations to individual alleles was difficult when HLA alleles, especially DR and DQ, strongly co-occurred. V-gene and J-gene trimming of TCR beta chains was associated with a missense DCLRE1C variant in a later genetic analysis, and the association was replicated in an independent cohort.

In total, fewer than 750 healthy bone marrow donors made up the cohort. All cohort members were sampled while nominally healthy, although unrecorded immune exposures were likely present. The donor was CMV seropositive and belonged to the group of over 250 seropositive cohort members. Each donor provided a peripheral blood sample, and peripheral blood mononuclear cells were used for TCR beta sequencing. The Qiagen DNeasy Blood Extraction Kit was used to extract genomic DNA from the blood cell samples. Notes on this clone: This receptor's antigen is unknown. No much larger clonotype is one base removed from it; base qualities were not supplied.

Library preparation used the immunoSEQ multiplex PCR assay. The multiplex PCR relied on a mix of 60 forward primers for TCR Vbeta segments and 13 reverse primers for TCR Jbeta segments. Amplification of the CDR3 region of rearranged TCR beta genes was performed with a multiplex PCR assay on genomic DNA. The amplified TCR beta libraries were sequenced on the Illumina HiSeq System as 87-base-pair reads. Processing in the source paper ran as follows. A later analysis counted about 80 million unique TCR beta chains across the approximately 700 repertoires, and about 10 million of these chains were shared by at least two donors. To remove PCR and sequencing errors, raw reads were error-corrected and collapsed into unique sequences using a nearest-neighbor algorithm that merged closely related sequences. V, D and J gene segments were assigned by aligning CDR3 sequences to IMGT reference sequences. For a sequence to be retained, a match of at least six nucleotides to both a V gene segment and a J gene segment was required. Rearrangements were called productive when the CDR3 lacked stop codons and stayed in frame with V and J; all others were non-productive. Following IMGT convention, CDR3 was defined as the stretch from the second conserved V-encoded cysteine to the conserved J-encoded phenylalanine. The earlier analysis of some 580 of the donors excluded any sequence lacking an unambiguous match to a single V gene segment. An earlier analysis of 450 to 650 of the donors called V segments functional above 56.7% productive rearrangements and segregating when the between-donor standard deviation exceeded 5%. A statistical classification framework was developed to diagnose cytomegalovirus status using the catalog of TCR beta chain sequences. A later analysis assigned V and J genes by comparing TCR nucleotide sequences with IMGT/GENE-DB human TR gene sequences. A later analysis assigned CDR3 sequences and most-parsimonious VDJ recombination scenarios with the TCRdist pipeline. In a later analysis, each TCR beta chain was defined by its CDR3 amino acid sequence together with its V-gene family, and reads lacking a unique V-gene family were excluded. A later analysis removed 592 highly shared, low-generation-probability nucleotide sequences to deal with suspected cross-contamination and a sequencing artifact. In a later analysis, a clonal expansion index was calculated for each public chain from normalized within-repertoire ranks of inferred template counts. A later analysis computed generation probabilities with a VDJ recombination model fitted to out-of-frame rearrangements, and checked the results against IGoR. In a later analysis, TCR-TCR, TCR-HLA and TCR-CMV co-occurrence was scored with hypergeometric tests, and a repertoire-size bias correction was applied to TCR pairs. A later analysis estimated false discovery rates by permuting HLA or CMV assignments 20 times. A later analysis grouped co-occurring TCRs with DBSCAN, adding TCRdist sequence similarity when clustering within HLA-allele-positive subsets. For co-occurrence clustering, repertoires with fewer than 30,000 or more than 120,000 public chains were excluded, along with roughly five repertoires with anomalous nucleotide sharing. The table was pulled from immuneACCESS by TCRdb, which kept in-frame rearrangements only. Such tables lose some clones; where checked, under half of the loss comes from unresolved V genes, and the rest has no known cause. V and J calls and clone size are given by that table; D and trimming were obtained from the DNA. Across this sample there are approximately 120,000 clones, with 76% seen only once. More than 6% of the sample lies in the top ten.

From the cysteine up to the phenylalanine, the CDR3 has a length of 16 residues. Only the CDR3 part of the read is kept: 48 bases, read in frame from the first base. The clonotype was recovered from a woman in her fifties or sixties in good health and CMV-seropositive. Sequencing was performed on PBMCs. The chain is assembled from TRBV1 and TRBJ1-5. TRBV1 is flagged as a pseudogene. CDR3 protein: CTSSQDRGGDNQPQHF. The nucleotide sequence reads TGCACCAGCAGCCAAGATAGGGGGGGCGACAATCAGCCCCAGCATTTT.